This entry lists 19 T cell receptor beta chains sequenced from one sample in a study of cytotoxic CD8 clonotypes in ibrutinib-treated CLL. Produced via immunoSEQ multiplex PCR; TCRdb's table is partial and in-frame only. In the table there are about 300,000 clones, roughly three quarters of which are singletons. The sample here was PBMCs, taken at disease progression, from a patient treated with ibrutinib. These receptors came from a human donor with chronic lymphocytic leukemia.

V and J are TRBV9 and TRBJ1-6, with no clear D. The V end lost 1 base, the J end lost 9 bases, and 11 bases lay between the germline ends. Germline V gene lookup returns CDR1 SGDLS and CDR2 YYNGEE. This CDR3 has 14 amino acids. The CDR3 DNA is TGTGCCAGCAGCGTATCTGTGGATAGTTCACCCCTCCACTTT. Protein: CASSVSVDSSPLHF.

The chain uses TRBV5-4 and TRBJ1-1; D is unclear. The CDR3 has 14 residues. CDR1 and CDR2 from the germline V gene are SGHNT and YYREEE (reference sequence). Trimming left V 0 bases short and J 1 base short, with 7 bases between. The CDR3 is CASSLVAGNTEAFF. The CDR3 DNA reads TGTGCCAGCAGCTTGGTTGCGGGGAACACTGAAGCTTTCTTT.

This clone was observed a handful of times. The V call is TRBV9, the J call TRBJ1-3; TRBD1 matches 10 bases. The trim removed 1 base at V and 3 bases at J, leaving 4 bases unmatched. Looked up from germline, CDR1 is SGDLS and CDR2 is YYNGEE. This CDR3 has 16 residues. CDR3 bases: TGTGCCAGCAGCGTACGACAGGGGGCGGTTGGAAACACCATATATTTT. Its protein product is CASSVRQGAVGNTIYF.

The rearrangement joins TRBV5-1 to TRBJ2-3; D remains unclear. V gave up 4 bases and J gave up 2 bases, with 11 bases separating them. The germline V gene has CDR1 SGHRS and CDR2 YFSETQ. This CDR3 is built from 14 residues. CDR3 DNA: TGCGCCAGCAGCCCCTCGCGACCCACAGATACGCAGTATTTT. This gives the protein CASSPSRPTDTQYF.

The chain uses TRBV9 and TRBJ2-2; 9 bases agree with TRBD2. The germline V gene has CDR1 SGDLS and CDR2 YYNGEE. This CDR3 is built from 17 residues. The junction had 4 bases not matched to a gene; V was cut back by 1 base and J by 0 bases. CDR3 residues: CASSVKVAGANTGELFF. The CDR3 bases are TGTGCCAGCAGCGTAAAGGTAGCGGGAGCGAACACCGGGGAGCTGTTTTTT.

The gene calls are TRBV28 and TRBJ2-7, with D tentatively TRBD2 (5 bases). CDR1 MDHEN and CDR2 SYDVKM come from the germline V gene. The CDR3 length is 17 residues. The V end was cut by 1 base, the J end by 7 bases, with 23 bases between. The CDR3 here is CASSLFFVGVPSREQYF. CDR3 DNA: TGTGCCAGCAGTTTATTTTTTGTCGGGGTCCCTTCGAGGGAGCAGTACTTC.

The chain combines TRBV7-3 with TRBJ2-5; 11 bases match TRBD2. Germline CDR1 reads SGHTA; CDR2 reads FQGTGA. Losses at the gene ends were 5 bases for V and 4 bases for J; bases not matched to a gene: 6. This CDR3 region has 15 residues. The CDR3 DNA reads TGTGCCAGCAGCCCGACTAGCGGGGCCGGAGAGACCCAGTACTTC. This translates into CASSPTSGAGETQYF.

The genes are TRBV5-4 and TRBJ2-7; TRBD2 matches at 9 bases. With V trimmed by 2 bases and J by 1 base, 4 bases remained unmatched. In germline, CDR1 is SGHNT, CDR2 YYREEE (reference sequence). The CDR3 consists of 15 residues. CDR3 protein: CASSFGAGGSYEQYF. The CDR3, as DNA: TGTGCCAGCAGCTTCGGTGCGGGAGGGTCCTACGAGCAGTACTTC.

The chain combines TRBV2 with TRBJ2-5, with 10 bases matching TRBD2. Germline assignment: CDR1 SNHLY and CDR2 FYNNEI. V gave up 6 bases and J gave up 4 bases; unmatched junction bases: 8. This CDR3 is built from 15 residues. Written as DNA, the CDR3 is TGTGCCAGCAGGGAGGAGCGGGGGGGCTCAGAGACCCAGTACTTC. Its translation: CASREERGGSETQYF.

The CDR3 spells CASSLGDRRAEREKLFF. The DNA for the CDR3 is TGTGCCAGCAGCTTAGGGGACAGGAGGGCCGAAAGAGAAAAACTGTTTTTT. The chain carries TRBV7-9 and TRBJ1-4; 8 positions match TRBD1. Trimming cost V 1 base and J 8 bases; bases outside gene matches: 12. Germline-derived CDR1 and CDR2 are SEHNR and FQNEAQ (reference sequence). The CDR3 length is 17 residues.

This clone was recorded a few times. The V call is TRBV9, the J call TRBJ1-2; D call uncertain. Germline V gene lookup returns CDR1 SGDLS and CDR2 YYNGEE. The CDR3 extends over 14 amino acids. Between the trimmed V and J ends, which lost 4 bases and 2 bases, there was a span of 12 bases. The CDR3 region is CASSTSTWNYGYTF. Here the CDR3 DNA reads TGTGCCAGCAGCACCTCGACATGGAACTATGGCTACACCTTC.

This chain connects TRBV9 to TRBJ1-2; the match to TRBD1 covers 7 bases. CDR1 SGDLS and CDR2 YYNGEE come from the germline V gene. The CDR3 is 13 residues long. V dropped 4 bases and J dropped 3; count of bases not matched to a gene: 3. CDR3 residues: CASSPGTDYGYTF. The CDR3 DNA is TGTGCCAGCAGCCCTGGGACAGACTATGGCTACACCTTC.

The CDR3 spells CSVAAGKDEQYF. CDR3 nucleotide sequence: TGCAGCGTTGCCGCAGGGAAGGACGAGCAGTACTTC. V usage is TRBV29-1 and J usage is TRBJ2-7; TRBD1 is a possible D gene (5 bases). Trimming pared 4 bases from V and 5 bases from J, leaving 12 bases between. The CDR3 runs 12 residues. Germline lookup yields CDR1 SQVTM and CDR2 ANQGSEA.

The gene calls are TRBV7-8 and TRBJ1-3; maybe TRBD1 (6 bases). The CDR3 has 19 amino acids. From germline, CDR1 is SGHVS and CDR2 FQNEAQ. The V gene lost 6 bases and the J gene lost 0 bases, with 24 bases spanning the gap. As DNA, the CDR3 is TGTGCCAGCAGTCAAAGGGACAAGCCGCTATTTAGCTCTGGAAACACCATATATTTT. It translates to CASSQRDKPLFSSGNTIYF.

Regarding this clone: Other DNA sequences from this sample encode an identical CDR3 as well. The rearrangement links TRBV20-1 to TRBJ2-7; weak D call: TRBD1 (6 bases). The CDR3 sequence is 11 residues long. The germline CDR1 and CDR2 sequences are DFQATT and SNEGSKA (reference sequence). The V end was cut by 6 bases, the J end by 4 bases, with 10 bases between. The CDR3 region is CSAPQGYEQYF. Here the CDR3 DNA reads TGCAGTGCACCTCAGGGGTACGAGCAGTACTTC.

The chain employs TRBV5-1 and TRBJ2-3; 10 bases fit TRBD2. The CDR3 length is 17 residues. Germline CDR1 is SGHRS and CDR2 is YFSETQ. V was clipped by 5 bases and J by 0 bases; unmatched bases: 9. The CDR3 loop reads CASSGSSGGPSTDTQYF. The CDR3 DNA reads TGCGCCAGCAGTGGGTCTAGCGGGGGCCCTAGCACAGATACGCAGTATTTT. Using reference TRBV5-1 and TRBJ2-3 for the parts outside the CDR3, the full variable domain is KAGVTQTPRYLIKTRGQQVTLSCSPISGHRSVSWYQQTPGQGLQFLFEYFSETQRNKGNFPGRFSGRQFSNSRSEMNVSTLELGDSALYLCASSGSSGGPSTDTQYFGPGTRLTVL.

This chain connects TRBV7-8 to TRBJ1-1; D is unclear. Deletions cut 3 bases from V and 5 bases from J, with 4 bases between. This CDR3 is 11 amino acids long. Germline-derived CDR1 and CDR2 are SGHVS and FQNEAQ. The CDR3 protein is CASSFGTEAFF. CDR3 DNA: TGTGCCAGCAGCTTCGGGACTGAAGCTTTCTTT.

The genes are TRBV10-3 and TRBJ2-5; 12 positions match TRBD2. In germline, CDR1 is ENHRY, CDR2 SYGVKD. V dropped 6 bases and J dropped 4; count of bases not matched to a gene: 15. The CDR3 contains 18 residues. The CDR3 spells CAISLLGLAGGPGETQYF. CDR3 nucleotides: TGTGCCATCAGCCTCTTAGGGCTAGCGGGGGGGCCTGGAGAGACCCAGTACTTC.

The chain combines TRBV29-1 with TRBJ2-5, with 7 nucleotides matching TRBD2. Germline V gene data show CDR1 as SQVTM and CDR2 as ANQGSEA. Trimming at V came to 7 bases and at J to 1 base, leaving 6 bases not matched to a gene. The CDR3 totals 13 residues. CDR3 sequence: CSAREGPQETQYF. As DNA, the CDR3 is TGCAGCGCCAGGGAGGGCCCCCAAGAGACCCAGTACTTC.